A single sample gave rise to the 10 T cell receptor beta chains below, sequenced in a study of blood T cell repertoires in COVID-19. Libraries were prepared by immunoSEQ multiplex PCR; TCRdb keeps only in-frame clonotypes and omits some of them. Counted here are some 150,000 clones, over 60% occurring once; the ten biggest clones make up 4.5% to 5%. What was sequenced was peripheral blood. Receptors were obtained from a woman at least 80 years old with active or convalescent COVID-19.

This chain's CDR3 is CASKKAGFETQYF. The DNA of the CDR3 is TGTGCCAGTAAAAAAGCGGGGTTCGAGACCCAGTACTTC. The gene calls are TRBV19 and TRBJ2-5, with 7 positions matching TRBD2. This CDR3 has 13 amino acids. V shed 7 bases, J shed 5 bases, and the junction held 7 bases outside the gene matches. The germline gives CDR1 LNHDA, CDR2 SQIVND (reference sequence).

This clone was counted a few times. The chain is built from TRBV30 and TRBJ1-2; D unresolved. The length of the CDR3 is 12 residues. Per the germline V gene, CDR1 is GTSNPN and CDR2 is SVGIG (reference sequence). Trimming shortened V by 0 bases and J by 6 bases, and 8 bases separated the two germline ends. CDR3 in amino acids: CAWSVRSDGYTF. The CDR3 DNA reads TGTGCCTGGAGTGTCCGTTCTGATGGCTACACCTTC. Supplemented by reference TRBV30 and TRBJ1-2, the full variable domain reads SQTIHQWPATLVQPVGSPLSLECTVEGTSNPNLYWYRQAAGRGLQLLFYSVGIGQISSEVPQNLSASRPQDRQFILSSKKLLLSDSGFYLCAWSVRSDGYTFGSGTRLTVV.

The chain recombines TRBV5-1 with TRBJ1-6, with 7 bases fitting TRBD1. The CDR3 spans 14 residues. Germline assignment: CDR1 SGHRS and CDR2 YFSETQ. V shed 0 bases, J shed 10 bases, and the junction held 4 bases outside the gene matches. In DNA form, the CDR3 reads TGCGCCAGCAGCTTGGAGGGGGCGAGATCACCCCTCCACTTT. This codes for CASSLEGARSPLHF.

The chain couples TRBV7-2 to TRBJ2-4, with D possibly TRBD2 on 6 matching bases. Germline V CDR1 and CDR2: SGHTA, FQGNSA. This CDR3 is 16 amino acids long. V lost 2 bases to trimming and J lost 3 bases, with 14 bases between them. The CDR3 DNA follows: TGTGCCAGCAGCTTATATGTAACGGGGGACAAAAACATTCAGTACTTC. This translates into CASSLYVTGDKNIQYF.

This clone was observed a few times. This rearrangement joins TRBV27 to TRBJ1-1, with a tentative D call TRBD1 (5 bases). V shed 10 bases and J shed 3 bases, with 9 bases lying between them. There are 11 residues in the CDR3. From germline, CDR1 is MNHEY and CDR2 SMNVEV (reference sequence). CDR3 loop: CATGGDTEAFF. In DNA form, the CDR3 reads TGTGCCACGGGGGGGGACACTGAAGCTTTCTTT.

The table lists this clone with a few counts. CDR3 region: CASSVFQGTANTEAFF. CDR3 sequence (DNA): TGTGCCAGCAGTGTGTTCCAGGGGACGGCGAACACTGAAGCTTTCTTT. The chain recombines TRBV2 with TRBJ1-1, with D tentatively TRBD1 (6 bases). The CDR3 consists of 16 residues. V lost 4 bases to trimming and J lost 1 base, with 16 bases between them. In germline, CDR1 is SNHLY, CDR2 FYNNEI.

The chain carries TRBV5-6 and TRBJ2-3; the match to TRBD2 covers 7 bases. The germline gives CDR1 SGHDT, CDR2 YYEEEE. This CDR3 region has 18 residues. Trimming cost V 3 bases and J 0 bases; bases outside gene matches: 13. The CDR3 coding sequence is TGTGCCAGCAGCTCCCTAACCTCTAGCGGCGATAGCACAGATACGCAGTATTTT. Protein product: CASSSLTSSGDSTDTQYF. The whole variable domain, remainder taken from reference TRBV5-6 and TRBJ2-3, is DAGVTQSPTHLIKTRGQQVTLRCSPKSGHDTVSWYQQALGQGPQFIFQYYEEEERQRGNFPDRFSGHQFPNYSSELNVNALLLGDSALYLCASSSLTSSGDSTDTQYFGPGTRLTVL.

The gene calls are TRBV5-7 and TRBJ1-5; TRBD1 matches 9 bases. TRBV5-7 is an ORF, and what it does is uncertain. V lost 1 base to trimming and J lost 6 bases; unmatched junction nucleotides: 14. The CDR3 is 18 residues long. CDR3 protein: CASSLSPGDRALRQPQHF. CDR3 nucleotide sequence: TGTGCCAGCAGCTTGTCCCCGGGGGACAGGGCTCTTCGTCAGCCCCAGCATTTT.

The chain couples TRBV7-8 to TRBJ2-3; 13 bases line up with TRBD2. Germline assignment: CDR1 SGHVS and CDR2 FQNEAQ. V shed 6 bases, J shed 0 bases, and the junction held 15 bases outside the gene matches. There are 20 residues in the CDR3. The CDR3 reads CASSPFRLAGGRLSTDTQYF. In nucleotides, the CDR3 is TGTGCCAGCAGTCCATTTCGACTAGCGGGGGGAAGATTAAGCACAGATACGCAGTATTTT.

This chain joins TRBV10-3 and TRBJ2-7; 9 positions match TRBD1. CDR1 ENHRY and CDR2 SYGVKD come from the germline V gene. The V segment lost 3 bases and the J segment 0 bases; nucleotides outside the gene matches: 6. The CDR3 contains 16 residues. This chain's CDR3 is CAISDPTGGHSYEQYF. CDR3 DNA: TGTGCCATCAGTGACCCGACAGGGGGACACTCCTACGAGCAGTACTTC.